The 31 T cell receptor beta chains below all came from one sample that was sequenced in a study of blood T cells in healthy people across ages (dated by TCRdb to 2014 to 2015). Libraries were built with 5' RACE. A second PCR of 7 to 11 cycles was performed with a sample-barcoded 5' primer and a J-beta primer mix. TCRdb itself trimmed the public reads at Q25 with fastp, ran MiXCR and retained productive beta chains. One record per CDR3 amino acid sequence lists the most common genes and DNA. Recorded for this sample are over 1,500,000 distinct CDR3 sequences; roughly 43% of them occurred a single time. 20% to 25% of the sample lies in the top ten. The material sequenced was blood. The source is a human donor in good health.

This clonotype appeared a single time. The chain uses TRBV2 and TRBJ2-7; D remains unclear. Germline values: CDR1 SNHLY, CDR2 FYNNEI. V dropped 3 bases and J dropped 2 bases, with 11 bases sitting between them. This CDR3 spans 14 amino acids. CDR3 nucleotides: TGTGCCAGCAGTGACGCACTCCCTCCCTACGAGCAGTACTTC. Translated: CASSDALPPYEQYF. Complete variable domain (other parts from reference TRBV2 and TRBJ2-7): EPEVTQTPSHQVTQMGQEVILRCVPISNHLYFYWYRQILGQKVEFLVSFYNNEISEKSEIFDDQFSVERPDGSNFTLKIRSTKLEDSAMYFCASSDALPPYEQYFGPGTRLTVT.

This clonotype was seen more than once but under ten times. V and J are TRBV9 and TRBJ2-4; 7 positions agree with TRBD1. CDR3 length equals 14 residues. With V trimmed by 2 bases and J by 9 bases, 8 bases remained unmatched. Germline V lookup: CDR1 SGDLS, CDR2 YYNGEE. CDR3 DNA sequence: TGTGCCAGCAGCGTCGAACAGGGGCGAGCCATTCAGTACTTC. This sequence encodes CASSVEQGRAIQYF.

The chain carries TRBV20-1 and TRBJ2-3, with a weak D call TRBD2 (6 bases). V dropped 1 base and J dropped 4 bases, with 18 bases sitting between them. The CDR3 has 16 amino acids. Germline CDR1 DFQATT, CDR2 SNEGSKA (reference sequence). The CDR3 sequence: CSARAPVTGGADTQYF. In DNA form, the CDR3 reads TGCAGTGCTAGAGCACCCGTGACCGGAGGGGCAGATACGCAGTATTTT.

As to this clonotype: At one end the junction does not follow the germline gene, possibly because of a read error. This rearrangement joins TRBV7-2 to TRBJ2-1, with D unresolved. The V gene's germline CDR1 is SGHTA and CDR2 FQGNSA. The CDR3 contains 14 residues. CDR3 sequence: CASSLGFPLRAQFF. Here the CDR3 DNA reads TGTGCCAGTAGCTTAGGTTTTCCCCTGAGAGCGCAGTTCTTC.

The chain recombines TRBV2 with TRBJ2-4, with a tentative D call TRBD1 (6 bases). Trimming shortened V by 6 bases and J by 7 bases, and 19 bases separated the two germline ends. CDR1 and CDR2 from the germline V gene are SNHLY and FYNNEI. This CDR3 has 15 residues. This CDR3 reads CASSPRPGHGNIQYF. For the CDR3, the DNA is TGTGCCAGCAGCCCGCGTCCGGGACATGGTAACATTCAGTACTTC.

This clonotype has just a few counts. The CDR3 nucleotides are TGCGCCAGCAGCCACCAGACAGGCCGCACAGATACGCAGTATTTT. Translating it yields CASSHQTGRTDTQYF. The chain joins TRBV4-1 to TRBJ2-3; D is perhaps TRBD1 (6 bases). V dropped 3 bases and J dropped 1 base, with 11 bases sitting between them. This CDR3 region has 15 residues. The germline V gene has CDR1 MGHRA and CDR2 YSYEKL.

Turning to this clonotype: Sequence at one end of the junction differs from germline and may be a read error. The chain recombines TRBV20-1 with TRBJ1-4, with a tentative D call TRBD1 (5 bases). CDR1 is DFQATT, CDR2 SNEGSKA, per germline (reference sequence). The CDR3 runs to 14 residues. In DNA, the CDR3 is TGCGGTGCTAGAGACGGCCAGGGTGAGGGAAAACTGTTTTTT. This sequence encodes CGARDGQGEGKLFF.

The chain uses TRBV20-1 and TRBJ2-1; D is ambiguous. V was cut by 0 bases and J by 5 bases, with 11 bases left in between. Looked up from germline, CDR1 is DFQATT and CDR2 is SNEGSKA (reference sequence). The CDR3 covers 14 residues. The CDR3 DNA reads as TGCAGTGCTAGAGATTTAAGCTATGACAATGAGCAGTTCTTC. Translation gives CSARDLSYDNEQFF.

J is TRBJ2-1 and V is TRBV12-3 or TRBV12-4, with 10 bases aligning to TRBD1. There are 17 residues in the CDR3. V trimming: 0 bases; J trimming: 5 bases; junction bases outside the gene matches: 7. CDR3 in amino acids: CASSLALGTGDHNEQFF. CDR3 coding DNA: TGTGCCAGCAGTTTAGCGCTCGGGACAGGGGACCACAATGAGCAGTTCTTC.

This rearrangement joins TRBV2 to TRBJ2-1; D call uncertain. V was cut by 0 bases and J by 6 bases, with 6 bases left in between. There are 13 residues in the CDR3. Germline V CDR1 and CDR2: SNHLY, FYNNEI. CDR3 sequence (DNA): TGTGCCAGCAGTGAAGCGAGGCTCAATGAGCAGTTCTTC. It encodes CASSEARLNEQFF.

The chain recombines TRBV28 with TRBJ2-3; 7 nucleotides match TRBD2. Germline loops: CDR1 MDHEN, CDR2 SYDVKM. The CDR3 consists of 13 residues. V trimming: 6 bases; J trimming: 3 bases; junction bases outside the gene matches: 3. CDR3 in amino acids: CASRPGGTDTQYF. The CDR3 nucleotides read TGTGCCAGCAGGCCGGGGGGTACAGATACGCAGTATTTT.

For this clonotype: One end of the junction does not line up with germline, which may come from a read error. This rearrangement joins TRBV7-2 to TRBJ2-1, with 10 bases fitting TRBD2. This CDR3 is 15 amino acids long. Germline CDR1 and CDR2: SGHTA and FQGNSA. CDR3 sequence: CASSLRTSGRNGQFF. The CDR3 nucleotides read TGTGCCAGCAGCCTACGGACTAGCGGAAGAAATGGGCAGTTCTTC.

This clonotype has just a few counts. The chain combines TRBV6-5 with TRBJ2-5; 7 bases match TRBD1. The CDR3 totals 13 residues. The V gene end was trimmed by 8 bases and the J gene end by 2 bases; junction bases not matched to a gene: 5. Germline CDR1 is MNHEY and CDR2 is SVGAGI. CDR3 amino acids: CASRETGQETQYF. CDR3 bases: TGTGCCAGCCGAGAGACAGGGCAAGAGACCCAGTACTTC.

The chain carries TRBV20-1 and TRBJ2-1, with D perhaps TRBD2 (6 bases). The V end was cut by 4 bases, the J end by 8 bases, with 15 bases between. Germline V gene sequence: CDR1 DFQATT, CDR2 SNEGSKA (reference sequence). The CDR3 sequence is 13 residues long. The CDR3: CSATTDYMYEQFF. CDR3 in DNA: TGCAGTGCTACCACGGACTATATGTATGAGCAGTTCTTC.

The gene calls are TRBV6-6 and TRBJ1-2; weak D call: TRBD1 (5 bases). Trimming cost V 2 bases and J 8 bases, with 9 bases left between them. The V gene's germline CDR1 is MNHNY and CDR2 SVGAGI (reference sequence). This CDR3 is 12 amino acids long. The CDR3 DNA reads as TGTGCCAGCAGTTACAGGGACCGCGGCTACACCTTC. It translates to CASSYRDRGYTF.

This clonotype was found a few times. V and J are TRBV20-1 and TRBJ2-4, with TRBD1 matching over 7 bases. The end of the DNA fits TRBJ2-7 better, so the J call may be wrong. CDR1 DFQATT and CDR2 SNEGSKA come from the germline V gene (reference sequence). This CDR3 has 15 residues. This chain's CDR3 is CSASRLQGVQDEQYF. The DNA of the CDR3 is TGCAGTGCTTCCCGCCTTCAGGGGGTGCAGGACGAGCAGTACTTC.

This sequence joins TRBV12-3 or TRBV12-4 and TRBJ1-2; 9 positions match TRBD1. The V and J ends lost 7 bases and 9 bases, in that order; junction bases with no gene match: 12. The CDR3 is 14 amino acids. DNA for the CDR3: TGTGCCAGCAAACTACAGGGGGCGCAGGGCAGCTACACCTTC. The encoded protein is CASKLQGAQGSYTF.

This clonotype was counted between two and nine times. This chain uses TRBV18 with TRBJ2-2, with D maybe TRBD1 (5 bases). The germline V gene encodes CDR1 KGHSH and CDR2 LQKENI. Trimming cost V 4 bases and J 1 base, with 10 bases left between them. The CDR3 is made up of 15 amino acids. The CDR3 spells CASSLDRRNTGELFF. In nucleotides, the CDR3 is TGTGCCAGCTCACTCGACAGAAGGAACACCGGGGAGCTGTTTTTT.

This clonotype has only a few counts. The V call is TRBV29-1, the J call TRBJ2-3; 12 bases fit TRBD2. The CDR3 length is 14 residues. The ends lost 5 bases at V and 3 bases at J; junction bases unmatched: 3. CDR1 SQVTM and CDR2 ANQGSEA come from the germline V gene. CDR3 sequence reads: CSVTSGGQTDTQYF. CDR3 in DNA: TGCAGCGTTACTAGCGGGGGGCAAACAGATACGCAGTATTTT.

The chain recombines TRBV20-1 with TRBJ2-1, with 8 bases fitting TRBD2. CDR3 size: 16 residues. The junction had 14 bases not matched to a gene; V was cut back by 6 bases and J by 4 bases. Germline assignment: CDR1 DFQATT and CDR2 SNEGSKA (reference sequence). The DNA for the CDR3 is TGCAGTGCCCTCAGGGGCGGGAGGCTAGAATACAATGAGCAGTTCTTC. It codes for CSALRGGRLEYNEQFF.

A few counts support this clonotype. This CDR3 reads CASSPIRGIYNEQFF. The DNA of the CDR3 is TGTGCCAGCAGTCCTATAAGGGGGATTTACAATGAGCAGTTCTTC. The chain is built from TRBV11-2 and TRBJ2-1; the D gene is possibly TRBD1 (6 bases). Germline CDR1 reads SGHAT; CDR2 reads FQNNGV. The CDR3 contains 15 residues. V was pared by 6 bases and J by 4 bases, with 16 bases between.

This clonotype turned up a few times. In DNA, the CDR3 is TGCAGTATGTTGCCTAGCACAGATACGCAGTATTTT. Translating it yields CSMLPSTDTQYF. This sequence joins TRBV29-1 and TRBJ2-3; no firm D call. The CDR3 is 12 amino acids. CDR1 and CDR2 (germline): SQVTM, ANQGSEA.

The CDR3 DNA reads as TGTGCCAGCAGCCAAAGCTACAGCTACACTGAAGCTTTCTTT. This gives the protein CASSQSYSYTEAFF. The gene calls are TRBV14 and TRBJ1-1; D remains ambiguous. The V end was cut by 2 bases, the J end by 3 bases, with 10 bases between. This CDR3 has 14 residues. Germline V gene lookup returns CDR1 SGHDN and CDR2 FVKESK.

This clonotype was counted between two and nine times. V is TRBV6-1 and J is TRBJ2-6; TRBD1 agrees at 7 bases. The CDR3 consists of 15 residues. V lost 4 bases and J lost 2; bases outside the gene matches: 2. CDR1 MNHNS and CDR2 SASEGT come from the germline V gene. Here the CDR3 DNA reads TGTGCCAGCAGTGGAGGGGGCCCTGGGGCCAACGTCCTGACTTTC. Translation gives CASSGGGPGANVLTF.

This clonotype has a handful of counts. This sequence may be a read error, since a much larger clone differs from it by one base. This chain uses TRBV24-1 with TRBJ2-1, with D possibly matching TRBD1 (5 bases). The CDR3 is 15 amino acids. With 6 bases removed from V and 9 bases from J, the gap between germline ends came to 20 bases. Germline CDR1 KGHDR, CDR2 SFDVKD. For the CDR3, the DNA is TGTGCCACCAGTCGCGGCGATGGGTATAGGGGTGAGCAGTTCTTC. Translating gives CATSRGDGYRGEQFF.

The V call is TRBV2, the J call TRBJ1-1; D possibly corresponds to TRBD1 (5 bases). The CDR3 has 14 amino acids. Trimming took 10 bases from V and 0 from J, leaving 15 bases between them. Germline CDR1 and CDR2: SNHLY and FYNNEI. The CDR3 is CATKRDGMNTEAFF. The CDR3 nucleotides read TGTGCCACCAAACGGGACGGCATGAACACTGAAGCTTTCTTT.

This clonotype was recorded a few times. The gene calls are TRBV7-2 and TRBJ2-7, with 9 nucleotides matching TRBD2. V shed 2 bases and J 2 bases; nucleotides not matched to a gene: 13. The CDR3 consists of 18 residues. CDR1 SGHTA and CDR2 FQGNSA come from the germline V gene. CDR3 sequence reads: CASSLKASLAGDPYEQYF. The CDR3 DNA reads TGTGCCAGCAGCTTAAAAGCCTCGTTAGCGGGGGACCCCTACGAGCAGTACTTC.

The table lists this clonotype with a few counts. This chain connects TRBV4-1 to TRBJ2-7; D is uncertain. From germline, CDR1 is MGHRA and CDR2 YSYEKL. The CDR3 extends over 15 amino acids. The V end was cut by 1 base, the J end by 2 bases, with 12 bases between. CDR3 sequence (DNA): TGCGCCAGCAGCCAAGTGCAAACCGAGACCTACGAGCAGTACTTC. Protein product: CASSQVQTETYEQYF.

This clonotype has more than one count but fewer than ten. The chain recombines TRBV9 with TRBJ2-1, with 12 bases identical to TRBD2. Germline V gene sequence: CDR1 SGDLS, CDR2 YYNGEE. This CDR3 has 19 residues. The ends lost 0 bases at V and 0 bases at J; junction bases unmatched: 7. CDR3 nucleotides: TGTGCCAGCAGCGTAGGGACTAGCGGGGACCTGAGCTCCTACAATGAGCAGTTCTTC. Amino acid sequence: CASSVGTSGDLSSYNEQFF.

The J gene is TRBJ2-1, the V gene TRBV6-2 or TRBV6-3; a possible D gene is TRBD1 (5 bases). Per germline, CDR1 MNHEY and CDR2 SVGEGT. V lost 6 bases, J lost 9 bases, and 21 bases lay in between. The CDR3 spans 15 residues. The CDR3: CASSQAIGVSAEQFF. The CDR3 DNA reads as TGTGCCAGCAGCCAGGCGATAGGGGTAAGCGCTGAGCAGTTCTTC.

This chain joins TRBV2 and TRBJ2-3, with D unresolved. The CDR3 runs to 13 residues. With 3 bases removed from V and 3 bases from J, the gap between germline ends came to 7 bases. CDR1 is SNHLY, CDR2 FYNNEI, per germline. The CDR3 here is CASSERRTDTQYF. Here the CDR3 DNA reads TGTGCCAGCAGTGAGCGGCGGACAGATACGCAGTATTTT.